These 17 T cell receptor beta chains originate from one sample sequenced in a study of CD8 T cells in ankylosing spondylitis. A single record per CDR3 protein comes from TCRdb applying MiXCR to the 5' RACE reads. The table includes 150,000 or so distinct CDR3 sequences, under 14% detected once. What was sequenced was blood, either unsorted or a sorted T cell fraction (not recorded which). These TCRs come from a male donor with ankylosing spondylitis or in good health (not recorded which).

The chain links TRBV29-1 to TRBJ2-3; a weak D match, TRBD2 (5 bases). The germline V gene encodes CDR1 SQVTM and CDR2 ANQGSEA. The CDR3 consists of 12 residues. V shed 4 bases and J shed 6 bases, with 11 bases lying between them. CDR3 sequence (DNA): TGCAGCGTTGGGCCGACTATGGATACGCAGTATTTT. Amino acid sequence: CSVGPTMDTQYF.

This clonotype was detected ten times or more. The chain's CDR3 is CSVDPGTGAGNTIYF. The CDR3 DNA follows: TGCAGCGTGGACCCCGGGACAGGGGCTGGAAACACCATATATTTT. This rearrangement joins TRBV29-1 to TRBJ1-3, with 10 bases aligning to TRBD1. CDR1 and CDR2 (germline): SQVTM, ANQGSEA. This CDR3 has 15 amino acids. After removal of 6 bases from V and 2 bases from J, the junction contained 7 bases not matched to a gene.

This clonotype was found a few times. This sequence joins TRBV7-2 and TRBJ2-5, with 11 bases identical to TRBD2. V gave up 2 bases and J gave up 1 base; unmatched junction bases: 3. Germline CDR1 and CDR2: SGHTA and FQGNSA. This CDR3 comprises 16 residues. The CDR3 coding sequence is TGTGCCAGCAGCTTACGTAGCGGGGGGGCCCAAGAGACCCAGTACTTC. Its translation is CASSLRSGGAQETQYF.

This clonotype was recorded many times. The V call is TRBV7-9, the J call TRBJ2-3; 7 nucleotides agree with TRBD2. Germline V gene lookup returns CDR1 SEHNR and CDR2 FQNEAQ (reference sequence). The CDR3 runs 15 residues. The V segment lost 2 bases and the J segment 6 bases; nucleotides outside the gene matches: 8. Written as DNA, the CDR3 is TGTGCCAGCAGCTTATGGATAGCGGGTTCTGATACGCAGTATTTT. Protein product: CASSLWIAGSDTQYF.

This clonotype was picked up many times. The rearrangement uses TRBV29-1 and TRBJ2-1, with a possible D match to TRBD2 (6 bases). The V end lost 7 bases, the J end lost 4 bases, and 11 bases lay between the germline ends. CDR1 is SQVTM and CDR2 is ANQGSEA in the germline V gene. The CDR3 has 12 amino acids. CDR3 loop: CSAETRYNEQFF. In nucleotides, the CDR3 is TGCAGCGCCGAGACTAGATACAATGAGCAGTTCTTC.

This clonotype was seen ten or more times. This sequence joins TRBV12-3 or TRBV12-4 and TRBJ2-3, with TRBD1 identical over 10 bases. The length of the CDR3 is 16 residues. The junction had 5 bases not matched to a gene; V was cut back by 1 base and J by 4 bases. CDR3 sequence reads: CASSLGQGARSDTQYF. The CDR3 nucleotides are TGTGCCAGCAGTTTAGGACAGGGGGCGAGGTCAGATACGCAGTATTTT.

The J gene is TRBJ1-2, the V gene TRBV7-9, with 9 nucleotides matching TRBD1. Germline CDR1 and CDR2: SEHNR and FQNEAQ (reference sequence). The trim removed 5 bases at V and 7 bases at J, leaving 14 bases unmatched. The CDR3 consists of 16 residues. The CDR3 here is CASSLGTGLSLGGYTF. In DNA, the CDR3 is TGTGCCAGCAGCCTGGGGACAGGGCTCAGTTTGGGTGGCTACACCTTC.

This clonotype occurred many times. The rearrangement uses TRBV20-1 and TRBJ2-4, with D possibly matching TRBD1 (5 bases). This CDR3 has 14 amino acids. V was pared by 7 bases and J by 0 bases, with 13 bases between. Germline V CDR1 and CDR2: DFQATT, SNEGSKA (reference sequence). The DNA of the CDR3 is TGCAGTGAAGGGGCTTCTTTAGCCAAAAACATTCAGTACTTC. Its protein is CSEGASLAKNIQYF.

This rearrangement joins TRBV4-3 to TRBJ1-1; possible D gene TRBD1, 6 bases. Germline V lookup: CDR1 LGHNA, CDR2 YSLEER. CDR3 size: 16 residues. The ends were cut back, 1 base at V and 8 bases at J, with 20 bases in the middle. The CDR3 spells CASSQALQEGQGEAFF. The CDR3 bases are TGCGCCAGCAGCCAAGCCCTCCAGGAGGGCCAGGGGGAAGCTTTCTTT.

Note on this clonotype: The final CDR3 position lacks the conserved phenylalanine or tryptophan, pointing to a likely read error. V and J are TRBV7-9 and TRBJ2-2; maybe TRBD2 (6 bases). The CDR3 spans 15 residues. V lost 2 bases and J lost 6, with 13 bases in between. Germline CDR1 is SEHNR and CDR2 is FQNEAQ (reference sequence). In nucleotides, the CDR3 is TGTGCCAGCAGCTTACAGACGTGGGAGGCCGGGGAGCTGTTTTAT. It is translated as CASSLQTWEAGELFY.

In its sample, this clonotype was seen many times. The V gene is TRBV20-1, the J gene TRBJ2-1; 11 bases line up with TRBD2. J lost 10 bases, V lost 6 bases, and 14 bases had no gene match. Germline V gene lookup returns CDR1 DFQATT and CDR2 SNEGSKA (reference sequence). CDR3 length equals 15 residues. The CDR3 region is CSALPTSGGPGEQFF. The CDR3 region has the DNA TGCAGTGCCCTGCCCACTAGCGGGGGACCCGGGGAGCAGTTCTTC.

This clonotype occurred many times. The chain carries TRBV6-1 and TRBJ2-1, with D possibly matching TRBD1 (5 bases). V was shortened by 5 bases and J by 0 bases, with 14 bases between the two germline ends. From germline, CDR1 is MNHNS and CDR2 SASEGT. The CDR3 covers 16 residues. The CDR3 reads CASSRQLVGSYNEQFF. The CDR3 nucleotides read TGTGCCAGCAGTCGACAGCTGGTAGGCTCCTACAATGAGCAGTTCTTC.

This clonotype has ten or more counts. V gene TRBV2 combines with J gene TRBJ1-1; D unclear. V lost 3 bases to trimming and J lost 3 bases, with 11 bases between them. Per germline, CDR1 SNHLY and CDR2 FYNNEI. This CDR3 has 14 amino acids. CDR3 coding DNA: TGTGCCAGCAGTGAGTCGGAGGTGGACACTGAAGCTTTCTTT. It yields the protein CASSESEVDTEAFF.

This clonotype was counted a few times. This chain joins TRBV19 and TRBJ2-2, with a weak D call TRBD2 (6 bases). The length of the CDR3 is 15 residues. Trimming removed 9 bases at V and 0 bases at J, with 14 bases between. Germline-derived CDR1 and CDR2 are LNHDA and SQIVND (reference sequence). The CDR3 nucleotides read TGTGCCAGCCACAGCGGGCGAGCGAACACCGGGGAGCTGTTTTTT. It encodes CASHSGRANTGELFF.

The chain carries TRBV5-1 and TRBJ2-7; D is perhaps TRBD2 (5 bases). V lost 0 bases, J lost 2 bases, and 12 bases lay in between. Germline V lookup: CDR1 SGHRS, CDR2 YFSETQ. This CDR3 has 15 amino acids. In nucleotides, the CDR3 is TGCGCCAGCAGCTTGGAACCGGGGTTAGCCTACGAGCAGTACTTC. Residues: CASSLEPGLAYEQYF.

This clonotype was detected ten times or more. This chain connects TRBV5-1 to TRBJ2-1; tentative D call: TRBD1 (7 bases). V was trimmed by 5 bases and J by 6 bases, leaving 15 bases between them. The germline V gene has CDR1 SGHRS and CDR2 YFSETQ. The length of the CDR3 is 14 residues. CDR3 DNA: TGCGCCAGCAGTTACAGGGGAGGAGGCAATGAGCAGTTCTTC. This sequence encodes CASSYRGGGNEQFF. Full variable domain (missing parts from reference TRBV5-1 and TRBJ2-1): KAGVTQTPRYLIKTRGQQVTLSCSPISGHRSVSWYQQTPGQGLQFLFEYFSETQRNKGNFPGRFSGRQFSNSRSEMNVSTLELGDSALYLCASSYRGGGNEQFFGPGTRLTVL.

The table lists this clonotype with many counts. The chain carries TRBV24-1 and TRBJ2-1, with 9 positions matching TRBD2. CDR3 length: 14 residues. Losses at the gene ends were 4 bases for V and 12 bases for J; bases not matched to a gene: 9. In germline, CDR1 is KGHDR, CDR2 SFDVKD. CDR3 DNA: TGTGCCACCAGTGAAAGCTGGGCGGGAGGGGTGCAGTTCTTC. Amino acids: CATSESWAGGVQFF.